This TCR beta chain appears in the sequencing data of a study of T cell responses to AZD1222 COVID-19 vaccine. A remark on this clone: As yet, its antigen is unknown.

Sequencing used immunoSEQ multiplex PCR; TCRdb keeps in-frame clones, though not all of them. The sample comprises some 150,000 clones, roughly nine tenths of which are singletons, and roughly 3.4% rests with the top ten. Study findings and constraints: Donors were largely white British and mainly female; clonal diversity was possibly underestimated. Sampling captured repertoires only after the peak T cell response. Spike-wide vaccine-associated CD4 TCRs dominated at 160-218 and 743-854.

The sequence derives from an adult who received the AZD1222 COVID-19 vaccine. The sample in question was peripheral blood, obtained 28 days after the second AZD1222 dose.

In DNA form, the CDR3 reads TGTGCCAGTCAAGAGCACAGGGGGAACACTGAAGCTTTCTTT. This encodes CASQEHRGNTEAFF. This sequence joins TRBV19 and TRBJ1-1; 7 nucleotides match TRBD1. This CDR3 is built from 14 residues. J lost 1 base, V lost 8 bases, and 7 bases had no gene match. Germline V lookup: CDR1 LNHDA, CDR2 SQIVND (reference sequence). The full variable domain, completed using reference TRBV19 and TRBJ1-1, is DGGITQSPKYLFRKEGQNVTLSCEQNLNHDAMYWYRQDPGQGLRLIYYSQIVNDFQKGDIAEGYSVSREKKESFPLTVTSAQKNPTAFYLCASQEHRGNTEAFFGQGTRLTVV.